This passage covers 9 T cell receptor beta chains from one sample sequenced in a study of OX40 agonist ivuxolimab in advanced cancers. Sequencing used immunoSEQ multiplex PCR; TCRdb keeps in-frame clones, though not all of them. Of more than 60,000 clones listed, around 86% are singletons. Specimen: CD4+ or CD8+ T cells sorted from blood, collected in a trial of the OX40 agonist ivuxolimab. All receptors come from an adult with an advanced solid tumor such as melanoma, head and neck, liver or kidney cancer.

The rearrangement uses TRBV2 and TRBJ2-5; tentatively, D is TRBD2 (6 bases). Germline V gene data show CDR1 as SNHLY and CDR2 as FYNNEI. V shed 7 bases and J shed 5 bases, with 23 bases lying between them. CDR3 length: 16 amino acids. CDR3 region: CASIPTGTRMGETQYF. As DNA, the CDR3 is TGTGCCAGCATCCCAACCGGGACTCGGATGGGGGAGACCCAGTACTTC.

This chain joins TRBV6-5 and TRBJ2-7, with a weak D call TRBD1 (6 bases). V was trimmed by 2 bases and J by 3 bases, leaving 11 bases between them. Germline lookup yields CDR1 MNHEY and CDR2 SVGAGI. CDR3 length equals 14 residues. The CDR3 region is CASSYGGKNYEQYF. Written as DNA, the CDR3 is TGTGCCAGCAGTTACGGGGGCAAAAACTACGAGCAGTACTTC.

The chain carries TRBV27 and TRBJ2-7; TRBD1 is a possible D gene (6 bases). The V gene lost 4 bases and the J gene lost 9 bases, with 19 bases spanning the gap. This CDR3 is 14 amino acids long. Germline lookup yields CDR1 MNHEY and CDR2 SMNVEV (reference sequence). The CDR3 is CASSSTGTFGVQYF. CDR3 in DNA: TGTGCCAGCAGTTCTACCGGGACATTTGGTGTGCAGTACTTC.

This chain uses TRBV6-5 with TRBJ1-2; 7 bases match TRBD1. Germline V gene sequence: CDR1 MNHEY, CDR2 SVGAGI. This CDR3 has 14 amino acids. Germline trimming cut 1 base from V and 3 bases from J; bases unmatched to any gene: 2. This chain's CDR3 is CASSYWTGHYGYTF. CDR3 in DNA: TGTGCCAGCAGTTACTGGACAGGCCACTATGGCTACACCTTC.

This clone appeared a few times. In DNA form, the CDR3 reads TGTGCCTGGAGCGACCTGGGTTACTCCTACGAGCAGTACTTC. Translated: CAWSDLGYSYEQYF. V is TRBV30 and J is TRBJ2-7, with no clear D. The V end was cut by 3 bases, the J end by 0 bases, with 12 bases between. CDR1 and CDR2 (germline): GTSNPN, SVGIG (reference sequence). This CDR3 has 14 residues.

The rearrangement links TRBV5-1 to TRBJ2-2; no firm D call. Trimming pared 0 bases from V and 9 bases from J, leaving 3 bases between. Germline V lookup: CDR1 SGHRS, CDR2 YFSETQ. The CDR3 runs to 11 residues. DNA for the CDR3: TGCGCCAGCAGCTTGGATTGGGAGCTGTTTTTT. Protein sequence: CASSLDWELFF.

The rearrangement uses TRBV5-1 and TRBJ1-3; D is ambiguous. This CDR3 comprises 14 residues. Trimming cost V 4 bases and J 0 bases, with 8 bases left between them. Germline loops: CDR1 SGHRS, CDR2 YFSETQ. In nucleotides, the CDR3 is TGCGCCAGCAGCCTGGCCAGCTCTGGAAACACCATATATTTT. Encoded protein: CASSLASSGNTIYF.

CDR3 loop: CASSFSSSGRALDTQYF. CDR3 bases: TGTGCCAGCAGCTTCTCTTCAAGCGGGAGGGCTTTAGATACGCAGTATTTT. This chain links TRBV7-9 with TRBJ2-3, with 10 bases aligning to TRBD2. Trimming removed 3 bases from V and 5 bases from J; junction bases left unmatched: 11. The germline V gene encodes CDR1 SEHNR and CDR2 FQNEAQ (reference sequence). The CDR3 contains 17 residues.

Points on this clone: The sample has other DNA sequences that encode this CDR3 too. The gene calls are TRBV7-9 and TRBJ2-3; 7 positions agree with TRBD1. Trimming cost V 5 bases and J 4 bases; bases outside gene matches: 9. Germline-derived CDR1 and CDR2 are SEHNR and FQNEAQ (reference sequence). The CDR3 consists of 15 residues. Here the CDR3 DNA reads TGTGCCAGCAGCCGAAACGAGCAGGGGGCAGATACGCAGTATTTT. It specifies CASSRNEQGADTQYF.